Listed below are T cell receptor beta chains from one sample, sequenced in a study of cytomegalovirus exposure and HLA in healthy donors. Measured with immunoSEQ multiplex PCR; TCRdb has only the in-frame clones, and not every one. This sample carries some 190,000 clones, around nine tenths of them seen once, and the ten largest clones take approximately 7%. The source material was PBMCs. These receptors all stem from a young man in good health and CMV-seropositive. Each CDR3 is given with its conserved first and last residue.

J gene,V gene,CDR3 protein
TRBJ1-5,TRBV9,CASSRRTGGDQPQHF
TRBJ1-1,TRBV6-5,CASLVNTEAFF
TRBJ2-7,TRBV27,CASRQGTGTFYEQYF
TRBJ1-2,TRBV7-9,CASSLAQTGGYGYTF
TRBJ2-7,TRBV27,CASSSGTTSYEQYF
TRBJ1-4,TRBV27,CASSSPTGGVANEKLFF
TRBJ2-7,TRBV6-5,CASSPIRGYEQYF
TRBJ2-7,TRBV5-6,CASSIGGVYEQYF
TRBJ2-3,TRBV9,CASSALAFSPTDTQYF
TRBJ2-5,TRBV5-5,CASSFAIRQETQYF
TRBJ1-4,TRBV28,CASSGKGRANEKLFF
TRBJ2-7,TRBV11-2,CASSSLGGRDYEQYF
TRBJ1-5,TRBV11-2,CASSSGIGNQPQHF
TRBJ2-7,TRBV29-1,CSVEFISGGEQYF
TRBJ2-5,TRBV28,CASRGDRGLGETQYF
TRBJ2-7,TRBV2,CASSEGGYEQYF
TRBJ1-4,TRBV11-3,CASSFWTEEKLFF
TRBJ2-5,TRBV9,CASSVAASQETQYF
TRBJ2-7,TRBV6-5,CATGGGSGYEQYF
TRBJ1-2,TRBV6-5,CASQQGSYGYTF
TRBJ1-1,TRBV5-6,CASSLSGPYERAFF
TRBJ1-2,TRBV4-3,CASSPGEGSNYGYTF
TRBJ1-2,TRBV29-1,CSVEWGGPDRYGYTF
TRBJ2-1,TRBV6-5,CASSYQANNEQFF
TRBJ2-7,TRBV10-3,CAIRGTGDYEQYF
TRBJ1-3,TRBV6-1,CASAMTSGNTIYF
TRBJ2-7,TRBV10-3,CATLEGSSYEQYF
TRBJ1-2,TRBV6-5,CASSQRQGGYGYTF
TRBJ1-5,TRBV6-5,CASSVFSNQPQHF
TRBJ2-3,TRBV30,CAWSLSGLAGGPQDTQYF
TRBJ1-5,TRBV19,CASSKGRADQPQHF
TRBJ2-1,TRBV7-9,CASSLVHYNEQFF
TRBJ2-7,TRBV5-1,CASQSLDNSYEQYF
TRBJ1-5,TRBV7-2,CASSLLGVSNQPQHF
TRBJ2-7,TRBV2,CASRFTAQGEQYF
TRBJ1-1,TRBV5-6,CASSSTDRAFLAFF
TRBJ2-5,TRBV4-1,CASSQPPVRRVGGRGETQYF
TRBJ1-1,TRBV7-2,CASGGQGEATEAFF
TRBJ1-2,TRBV13,CASTSPGQETYGYTF
TRBJ2-1,TRBV5-4,CASSQTSGGRDEQFF
TRBJ1-1,TRBV5-6,CASSLGLAEGFEAFF